This TCR beta chain was identified during a study of blood T cell repertoires in COVID-19. As for the study in general: The cDNA or gDNA used as material had been derived from T cells, B-cell-depleted T cells, or PBMCs.

The data were produced by immunoSEQ multiplex PCR, yet TCRdb's version contains in-frame clones alone and is incomplete. This table holds 210,000 or so clones, roughly 80% found once. Trimming pared 3 bases from V and 4 bases from J, leaving 11 bases between. The CDR3 has 14 amino acids. Germline loops: CDR1 SGHDT, CDR2 YYEEEE. The clonotype comes from a human donor in a cohort sampled during active COVID-19. The chain combines TRBV5-6 with TRBJ2-1; D is perhaps TRBD2 (6 bases). Sequencing was carried out using peripheral blood. CDR3 nucleotide sequence: TGTGCCAGCAGCTCGGGACTTCCTTACAATGAGCAGTTCTTC. Residues: CASSSGLPYNEQFF.